The 31 T cell receptor beta chains below all came from one sample that was sequenced in a study of identical twins. TCRdb re-analysed the 5' RACE reads in MiXCR, keeping a single row per CDR3 protein. This sample has some 630,000 distinct CDR3 sequences, with 7.1% found just once. The same sample was also studied in work on yellow fever vaccine responses in identical twins.

Sequencing was done on a sample of PBMCs. Receptors originate from a woman under 30 in good health.

A few counts support this clonotype. The V and J genes are TRBV6-5 and TRBJ1-2; D possibly corresponds to TRBD1 (6 bases). CDR3 size: 12 residues. Between the trimmed V and J ends, which lost 10 bases and 4 bases, there was a span of 13 bases. Looked up from germline, CDR1 is MNHEY and CDR2 is SVGAGI. CDR3 protein: CAIRGNSYGYTF. For the CDR3, the DNA is TGTGCCATCAGGGGTAATAGCTATGGCTACACCTTC.

This clonotype was detected many times. This chain connects TRBV10-3 to TRBJ2-5, with 8 bases matching TRBD1. Germline V gives CDR1 ENHRY, CDR2 SYGVKD. The CDR3 consists of 13 residues. Trimming at V came to 3 bases and at J to 5 bases, leaving 2 bases not matched to a gene. CDR3 residues: CAISDDRGETQYF. Written as DNA, the CDR3 is TGTGCCATCAGTGACGACAGGGGTGAGACCCAGTACTTC.

The chain employs TRBV5-1 and TRBJ2-1; maybe TRBD1 (6 bases). V was shortened by 0 bases and J by 4 bases, with 11 bases between the two germline ends. Germline CDR1 SGHRS, CDR2 YFSETQ. The CDR3 is 15 amino acids. CDR3 residues: CASSLGPGVYNEQFF. CDR3 nucleotide sequence: TGCGCCAGCAGCTTGGGTCCAGGGGTGTACAATGAGCAGTTCTTC.

This clonotype was detected many times. This sequence joins TRBV11-2 and TRBJ1-5, with D maybe TRBD1 (6 bases). CDR1 and CDR2 from the germline V gene are SGHAT and FQNNGV. This CDR3 is built from 15 residues. Trimming stripped 0 bases from V and 6 bases from J, with 12 bases between. The CDR3 DNA reads as TGTGCCAGCAGCTTAGAACAGGGCGGGACTCAGCCCCAGCATTTT. Protein: CASSLEQGGTQPQHF.

This clonotype occurred a few times. The chain links TRBV10-2 to TRBJ2-7; 7 nucleotides match TRBD1. V dropped 3 bases and J dropped 2; count of bases not matched to a gene: 10. Germline-derived CDR1 and CDR2 are WSHSY and SAAADI. CDR3 size: 16 residues. CDR3 residues: CASSDPGQSPTYEQYF. The CDR3 coding sequence is TGCGCCAGCAGTGATCCGGGACAGAGCCCTACCTACGAGCAGTACTTC.

This chain links TRBV2 with TRBJ2-1; tentatively, D is TRBD1 (6 bases). The ends were cut back, 4 bases at V and 6 bases at J, with 19 bases in the middle. The germline gives CDR1 SNHLY, CDR2 FYNNEI. The CDR3 loop spans 16 amino acids. CDR3 nucleotide sequence: TGTGCCAGCAGTGTAGAGCAGGGGAGTATGGTCAATGAGCAGTTCTTC. It is translated as CASSVEQGSMVNEQFF.

V usage is TRBV7-9 and J usage is TRBJ2-1, with TRBD2 matching 13 bases. J gave up 8 bases and V 5 bases, and 6 bases lay outside the gene matches. Germline V lookup: CDR1 SEHNR, CDR2 FQNEAQ (reference sequence). The CDR3 is 15 residues long. CDR3 nucleotides: TGTGCCAGCAGCCCGACTAGCGGGGGGAAAGATGAGCAGTTCTTC. Protein sequence: CASSPTSGGKDEQFF. The whole variable domain, remainder taken from reference TRBV7-9 and TRBJ2-1, is DTGVSQNPRHKITKRGQNVTFRCDPISEHNRLYWYRQTLGQGPEFLTYFQNEAQLEKSRLLSDRFSAERPKGSFSTLEIQRTEQGDSAMYLCASSPTSGGKDEQFFGPGTRLTVL.

This clonotype has just a few counts. The rearrangement joins TRBV3-1 to TRBJ1-6; weak D call: TRBD1 (6 bases). The germline gives CDR1 LGHDT, CDR2 YNNKEL (reference sequence). The CDR3 contains 14 residues. V was pared by 0 bases and J by 9 bases, with 9 bases between. The CDR3 DNA reads as TGTGCCAGCAGCCAAGATTGGACAGTTTCACCCCTCCACTTT. Translating gives CASSQDWTVSPLHF. Looking up the rest from reference TRBV3-1 and TRBJ1-6 gives the full variable domain: DTAVSQTPKYLVTQMGNDKSIKCEQNLGHDTMYWYKQDSKKFLKIMFSYNNKELIINETVPNRFSPKSPDKAHLNLHINSLELGDSAVYFCASSQDWTVSPLHFGNGTRLTVT.

This clonotype occurred many times. The chain has TRBV20-1 and TRBJ1-5; 8 bases are shared with TRBD1. This CDR3 has 13 amino acids. The germline V gene encodes CDR1 DFQATT and CDR2 SNEGSKA (reference sequence). Unmatched junction bases numbered 5, after V lost 5 bases and J lost 5 bases. The CDR3 region has the DNA TGCAGTGCTTTCACAGGGGGATATCAGCCCCAGCATTTT. This encodes CSAFTGGYQPQHF.

This clonotype has a handful of counts. V is TRBV20-1 and J is TRBJ2-2, with TRBD1 as a possible D gene (5 bases). CDR1 is DFQATT and CDR2 is SNEGSKA in the germline V gene (reference sequence). The CDR3 consists of 13 residues. Trimming stripped 6 bases from V and 2 bases from J, with 10 bases between. CDR3 sequence (DNA): TGCAGTGCGATGGGGCCTAACACCGGGGAGCTGTTTTTT. Amino acid sequence: CSAMGPNTGELFF.

This clonotype has at least ten counts. The chain couples TRBV12-3 or TRBV12-4 to TRBJ2-7; 7 bases align to TRBD2. This CDR3 has 12 amino acids. V shed 5 bases, J shed 3 bases, and the junction held 1 base outside the gene matches. The CDR3 region has the DNA TGTGCCAGCAGTCGGACTAGCTACGAGCAGTACTTC. This encodes CASSRTSYEQYF.

The rearrangement uses TRBV15 and TRBJ2-5; the D is unclear. The CDR3 length is 13 residues. Germline loops: CDR1 LNHNV, CDR2 YYDKDF (reference sequence). Between the trimmed V and J ends, which lost 1 base and 4 bases, there was a span of 7 bases. CDR3 in DNA: TGTGCCACCAGCAGAGTGGTGGGAGAGACCCAGTACTTC. Translation gives CATSRVVGETQYF.

This clonotype was counted between two and nine times. The V call is TRBV12-3 or TRBV12-4, the J call TRBJ2-1, with 13 bases identical to TRBD2. The CDR3 extends over 16 amino acids. V lost 4 bases and J lost 7; bases outside the gene matches: 7. The CDR3 coding sequence is TGTGCCAGCAGTTCCGGACTAGCGGGAGTGGGGAATGAGCAGTTCTTC. Translation: CASSSGLAGVGNEQFF.

This clonotype has more than one count but fewer than ten. The V call is TRBV20-1, the J call TRBJ2-5; 10 bases match TRBD2. Germline lookup yields CDR1 DFQATT and CDR2 SNEGSKA (reference sequence). This CDR3 has 15 residues. V was pared by 5 bases and J by 2 bases, with 8 bases of the junction left unmatched. CDR3 coding DNA: TGCAGTGCTGACGGAGCTAGCGGGAGTCAAGAGACCCAGTACTTC. Translation: CSADGASGSQETQYF.

The table lists this clonotype with a few counts. This chain uses TRBV20-1 with TRBJ2-7; 11 positions match TRBD1. The CDR3 consists of 14 residues. With 5 bases clipped from V and 7 bases from J, the junction kept 10 bases outside the gene matches. Germline CDR1 and CDR2: DFQATT and SNEGSKA (reference sequence). CDR3 amino acids: CSAFTGTGGGEQYF. CDR3 in DNA: TGCAGTGCTTTCACCGGGACAGGGGGAGGTGAGCAGTACTTC.

The sample holds a few counts of this clonotype. The chain employs TRBV15 and TRBJ2-1; D not certain. In germline, CDR1 is LNHNV, CDR2 YYDKDF (reference sequence). V dropped 7 bases and J dropped 4 bases, with 11 bases sitting between them. The CDR3 has 13 residues. The CDR3 spells CATNPLGYNEQFF. The CDR3 coding sequence is TGTGCCACCAACCCCTTGGGATACAATGAGCAGTTCTTC.

In this sample, this clonotype turned up a few times. J is TRBJ2-6 and V is TRBV20-1; TRBD1 or TRBD2 may be the D gene (5 bases each). The CDR3 contains 15 residues. The V end lost 5 bases, the J end lost 0 bases, and 11 bases lay between the germline ends. CDR1 is DFQATT and CDR2 is SNEGSKA in the germline V gene (reference sequence). In DNA, the CDR3 is TGCAGTGCTTCGGGACGCGCCTCTGGGGCCAACGTCCTGACTTTC. Translation gives CSASGRASGANVLTF.

This clonotype was detected a few times. The chain links TRBV19 to TRBJ1-2; 10 bases match TRBD1. The CDR3 sequence is 14 residues long. V dropped 4 bases and J dropped 7; count of bases not matched to a gene: 6. Germline-derived CDR1 and CDR2 are LNHDA and SQIVND (reference sequence). The CDR3 DNA sequence: TGTGCCAGTAGTACGACGACAGGGGGCTCTGGCTACACCTTC. It encodes CASSTTTGGSGYTF.

V gene TRBV3-1 combines with J gene TRBJ2-2; 9 nucleotides align to TRBD2. The CDR3 runs to 16 residues. V trimming: 4 bases; J trimming: 6 bases; junction bases outside the gene matches: 9. Germline-derived CDR1 and CDR2 are LGHDT and YNNKEL (reference sequence). The CDR3 sequence: CASSRFVREGAGELFF. The DNA for the CDR3 is TGTGCCAGCAGCCGCTTCGTGCGGGAGGGCGCCGGGGAGCTGTTTTTT.

The chain has TRBV12-3 or TRBV12-4 and TRBJ2-3; the D call may be TRBD1 or TRBD2 (5 bases each). V was pared by 5 bases and J by 5 bases, with 14 bases between. The CDR3 sequence is 14 residues long. The CDR3 reads CASSTRDPLDTQYF. The DNA for the CDR3 is TGTGCCAGCAGTACCCGGGACCCCCTAGATACGCAGTATTTT.

This chain joins TRBV20-1 and TRBJ2-5, with D possibly matching TRBD2 (7 bases). Per the germline V gene, CDR1 is DFQATT and CDR2 is SNEGSKA (reference sequence). The length of the CDR3 is 13 residues. The V end was cut by 5 bases, the J end by 4 bases, with 14 bases between. CDR3 DNA: TGCAGTGCTCCAGGGGAGGGGCTAGAGACCCAGTACTTC. Its translation: CSAPGEGLETQYF.

This clonotype was seen a few times. The V call is TRBV6-5, the J call TRBJ2-5; 10 bases match TRBD1. CDR3 size: 15 residues. Germline values: CDR1 MNHEY, CDR2 SVGAGI. V lost 4 bases, J lost 4 bases, and 6 bases stayed unmatched. CDR3 loop: CASSSDRGWRETQYF. The CDR3 coding sequence is TGTGCCAGCAGTTCGGACAGGGGGTGGAGAGAGACCCAGTACTTC.

V is TRBV6-5 and J is TRBJ2-7; D gene ambiguous. Trimming cost V 2 bases and J 4 bases, with 9 bases left between them. Germline V gives CDR1 MNHEY, CDR2 SVGAGI. The CDR3 loop spans 13 amino acids. CDR3 loop: CASSYAGKYEQYF. CDR3 DNA: TGTGCCAGCAGTTACGCAGGCAAATACGAGCAGTACTTC.

This clonotype was seen many times. This chain connects TRBV10-3 to TRBJ2-3, with 10 bases fitting TRBD2. Unmatched junction bases numbered 4, after V lost 3 bases and J lost 7 bases. The CDR3 spans 14 residues. Germline CDR1 and CDR2: ENHRY and SYGVKD. Here the CDR3 DNA reads TGTGCCATCAGTGATGGAGCGGGGGGGTATACGCAGTATTTT. It specifies CAISDGAGGYTQYF.

Remarks on this clonotype: A read error is likely, as this CDR3 ends without the conserved phenylalanine or tryptophan. The J gene is TRBJ2-5, the V gene TRBV20-1; D is perhaps TRBD2 (5 bases). Germline CDR1 is DFQATT and CDR2 is SNEGSKA (reference sequence). CDR3 length: 12 residues. Trimming pared 5 bases from V and 1 base from J, leaving 8 bases between. The CDR3 region has the DNA TGCAGTGCTCGGCGGGCCCAAGAGACCCAGTACTCC. Residues: CSARRAQETQYS.

In its sample, this clonotype was seen many times. The chain is built from TRBV4-1 and TRBJ2-2; 7 bases agree with TRBD2. V was pared by 1 base and J by 6 bases, with 8 bases of the junction left unmatched. The CDR3 totals 16 residues. The germline CDR1 and CDR2 sequences are MGHRA and YSYEKL. Here the CDR3 reads CASSQAAQGGAGELFF. The CDR3, as DNA: TGCGCCAGCAGCCAAGCAGCTCAGGGAGGGGCCGGGGAGCTGTTTTTT.

In its sample, this clonotype was seen many times. The rearrangement joins TRBV5-1 to TRBJ2-2; D might be TRBD1 or TRBD2, each matching 6 bases. CDR1 is SGHRS, CDR2 YFSETQ, per germline. Trimming removed 1 base at V and 2 bases at J, with 9 bases between. The CDR3 totals 15 residues. CDR3 loop: CASSLPGANTGELFF. The DNA of the CDR3 is TGCGCCAGCAGCTTGCCGGGGGCAAACACCGGGGAGCTGTTTTTT.

To note about this clonotype: A much larger clone sits a single nucleotide away, making a read error possible. CDR3 region: CTSSFRQSQFTDTQYF. The DNA for the CDR3 is TGTACCAGCAGTTTTCGACAGAGCCAGTTCACAGATACGCAGTATTTT. The chain is built from TRBV12-3 or TRBV12-4 and TRBJ2-3; possibly TRBD1 for D (5 bases). CDR3 length: 16 amino acids.

The chain uses TRBV18 and TRBJ1-2, with D unresolved. V was shortened by 4 bases and J by 5 bases, with 20 bases between the two germline ends. The germline V gene encodes CDR1 KGHSH and CDR2 LQKENI. There are 16 residues in the CDR3. The CDR3 nucleotides read TGTGCCAGCTCACGTTCTAGCCGGTCCAGTCAATATGGCTACACCTTC. It specifies CASSRSSRSSQYGYTF.

J is TRBJ2-1 and V is TRBV12-3 or TRBV12-4; 14 bases line up with TRBD2. The CDR3 runs 16 residues. Germline trimming cut 4 bases from V and 8 bases from J; bases unmatched to any gene: 7. DNA for the CDR3: TGTGCCAGCAGTTCACCGGGACTAGCGGGAGCCCATGAGCAGTTCTTC. Translated, it gives CASSSPGLAGAHEQFF.

This chain uses TRBV5-1 with TRBJ2-7, with 7 bases aligning to TRBD2. Germline V lookup: CDR1 SGHRS, CDR2 YFSETQ. V shed 3 bases, J shed 2 bases, and the junction held 8 bases outside the gene matches. The CDR3 is 15 amino acids. In nucleotides, the CDR3 is TGCGCCAGCAGCTCCGGGGGGACCCCCACCTACGAGCAGTACTTC. Translating gives CASSSGGTPTYEQYF.